A selection of T cell receptor beta chains follows, all from one sample in a study of blood T cell repertoires in COVID-19. Produced via immunoSEQ multiplex PCR; TCRdb's table is partial and in-frame only. The table lists some 390,000 clones, roughly 90% of them singletons. Sequenced sample: peripheral blood. These TCRs come from a woman aged 40-49 years with COVID-19, enrolled during active disease. Each CDR3 is given without its conserved first and last residue.

j_call v_call cdr3_aa
TRBJ1-3 TRBV28 ASSQVGALENTIY
TRBJ1-1 TRBV6-6 ASSYRGTNTEAF
TRBJ2-1 TRBV6-6 ASSPPGGNFYYNEQF
TRBJ2-3 TRBV7-3 ASSSEAGGTDTQY
TRBJ1-3 TRBV21-1 ASSAHRGNGNTIY
TRBJ2-1 TRBV18 ASSPPNRGDRNEQF
TRBJ1-5 TRBV28 ASSPPHRGKGGNQPQH
TRBJ2-7 TRBV9 ASSVGGAGTYEQY
TRBJ2-5 TRBV28 ASSFPGQGKETQY
TRBJ1-2 TRBV12-3/TRBV12-4 ASRTGTVAGYT
TRBJ1-2 TRBV19 ASSMVGREDYYGYT
TRBJ1-1 TRBV2 ASSDRGQYTEAF
TRBJ1-1 TRBV5-4 ASSGQGRNTEAF
TRBJ1-2 TRBV24-1 ATSDVGTAYT
TRBJ2-7 TRBV5-6 ASSLYDGVPGEQY
TRBJ1-1 TRBV2 ASKTDLGQNTEAF
TRBJ2-1 TRBV7-2 ASSLISAGGAF
TRBJ1-1 TRBV10-3 AISEGQGSEAF
TRBJ2-2 TRBV28 ASRNRDRVTGELF
TRBJ2-2 TRBV5-4 ASSPTPSMNTGELF
TRBJ1-2 TRBV28 ASSVDRGYYGYT
TRBJ1-2 TRBV20-1 SARGGYGYT
TRBJ2-6 TRBV28 ASSLLLGLTSGANVLT
TRBJ2-1 TRBV28 ASSSSGSSYNEQF
TRBJ1-1 TRBV7-2 ASSLANWSRDRGSTEAF
TRBJ1-2 TRBV30 AWTDRGRGYT
TRBJ2-6 TRBV28 ASSELRASGANVLT
TRBJ1-2 TRBV30 AWTPRGYGYT
TRBJ2-7 TRBV27 ASSLITGQGPYEQY
TRBJ2-7 TRBV6-5 ASSYSPGTPYEQY
TRBJ2-1 TRBV24-1 ATSDPRREPSPLL
TRBJ1-1 TRBV5-1 ASSLAGQFGGEAF
TRBJ2-7 TRBV6-5 ASSLTGTGDLRQY
TRBJ2-7 TRBV28 ASSLYDRLVYEQY
TRBJ2-1 TRBV5-6 ASSLAGDPYNEQF
TRBJ2-3 TRBV2 ASPGTGGDTDTQY
TRBJ1-5 TRBV4-1 ASSHPNQPQH
TRBJ1-1 TRBV27 ASSLYPPPGANTEAF
TRBJ1-6 TRBV28 ASSQRTGRNSPLH
TRBJ1-2 TRBV15 ATSLLATGTEGYT
TRBJ1-1 TRBV2 ASGERRGISEAF
TRBJ1-1 TRBV7-2 ASSLVTLNTEAF
TRBJ1-1 TRBV29-1 SVRTAEAF
TRBJ2-3 TRBV29-1 SGGQGLGTDTQY
TRBJ1-1 TRBV5-4 ASSLVGGAYTEAF
TRBJ2-3 TRBV5-1 ASSFLGLAVSTDTQY
TRBJ1-5 TRBV5-1 ASSLVPGSNQPQH
TRBJ1-5 TRBV15 ATSFTGSGEPQH
TRBJ2-3 TRBV11-2 ASSVESISSTDTQY
TRBJ1-3 TRBV4-3 ASSQERGPFSGNTIY
TRBJ1-6 TRBV7-2 ASRTINSPLH
TRBJ1-2 TRBV27 ASKQGKNGYT
TRBJ2-5 TRBV27 ASSSPGETQY
TRBJ2-1 TRBV10-3 ATGQISYNEQF
TRBJ1-1 TRBV19 ASSTQGAGTEAF
TRBJ1-5 TRBV19 ASRRGQGPGGNQPQH
TRBJ1-1 TRBV5-5 ASSLSGNRGNTEAF
TRBJ1-1 TRBV9 ASSIRDRGTNTEAF
TRBJ2-1 TRBV28 ASSLVGLTTSSYNEQF
TRBJ1-1 TRBV5-4 ASSAGRKGQVNTEAF